Below are 5 T cell receptor beta chains sequenced from a single sample in a study of cytomegalovirus exposure and HLA in healthy donors (dated by TCRdb to the late 2010s). Library prep was done by the immunoSEQ multiplex PCR assay. A mixture of 60 forward primers for TCR Vbeta segments and 13 reverse primers for TCR Jbeta segments was used in the multiplex PCR. Here the immuneACCESS table is served through TCRdb, limited to in-frame sequences with V and J called. Missing clones are a known gap in these copies; in checked studies unresolved V genes cover under half, and the rest lacks a known reason. Recorded for this sample are 65,000 to 90,000 clones; 72% of them occurred a single time. Of the sample, around an eighth is held by the ten largest clones. Source material: PBMCs. The origin of the receptors is a woman aged 35 to 49 in good health and CMV-seropositive.

This chain connects TRBV5-1 to TRBJ1-6; 7 positions match TRBD1. Germline loops: CDR1 SGHRS, CDR2 YFSETQ. The CDR3 loop spans 16 amino acids. Unmatched junction bases numbered 4, after V lost 0 bases and J lost 4 bases. The CDR3 protein is CASSLGVDRYNSPLHF. CDR3 in DNA: TGCGCCAGCAGCTTGGGGGTGGACAGGTATAATTCACCCCTCCACTTT.

This clone has just one count. The genes are TRBV5-1 and TRBJ2-7; 11 nucleotides align to TRBD2. V gave up 4 bases and J gave up 4 bases; unmatched junction bases: 13. The CDR3 has 17 amino acids. Germline V gives CDR1 SGHRS, CDR2 YFSETQ. As DNA, the CDR3 is TGCGCCAGCAGCCAAGCCCCTTTAGCGGGGGGGATATACGAGCAGTACTTC. It translates to CASSQAPLAGGIYEQYF.

This sequence joins TRBV2 and TRBJ1-1; D not resolved. V was cut by 3 bases and J by 7 bases, with 12 bases left in between. Looked up from germline, CDR1 is SNHLY and CDR2 is FYNNEI. The CDR3 length is 13 residues. CDR3 residues: CASSEEGMGEAFF. CDR3 nucleotide sequence: TGTGCCAGCAGTGAGGAGGGAATGGGTGAAGCTTTCTTT.

The chain carries TRBV2 and TRBJ1-5; D perhaps matches TRBD1 (6 bases). The CDR3 length is 15 residues. The germline CDR1 and CDR2 sequences are SNHLY and FYNNEI. Trimming stripped 7 bases from V and 2 bases from J, with 15 bases between. CDR3 residues: CASNPGGMGNQPQHF. The DNA of the CDR3 is TGTGCCAGCAACCCGGGGGGCATGGGCAATCAGCCCCAGCATTTT.

The chain employs TRBV30 and TRBJ2-7; TRBD1 might be the D (6 bases). CDR1 is GTSNPN and CDR2 is SVGIG in the germline V gene (reference sequence). The CDR3 consists of 13 residues. Trimming took off 0 bases at V and 6 bases at J, with 12 bases between the two ends. CDR3 nucleotide sequence: TGTGCCTGGAGTGTTGGTCAGGGGACCGAGCAGTACTTC. Its translation is CAWSVGQGTEQYF. The entire variable domain, with the rest obtained from reference TRBV30 and TRBJ2-7, is as follows: SQTIHQWPATLVQPVGSPLSLECTVEGTSNPNLYWYRQAAGRGLQLLFYSVGIGQISSEVPQNLSASRPQDRQFILSSKKLLLSDSGFYLCAWSVGQGTEQYFGPGTRLTVT.